This T cell receptor (beta chain) appears in the sequencing data of a study of CD8+ T cells in alopecia areata. Treatment denoted: oral pan-JAK inhibitor, 5-10 mg twice daily. J was trimmed by 7 bases and V by 8 bases; bases with no gene match: 13. The CDR3 runs 15 residues. Germline V lookup: CDR1 MNHNS, CDR2 SASEGT. cDNA prepared by RNA extraction and subsequent reverse transcription served as the template for sequencing. Repertoires were generated with immunoSEQ multiplex PCR, while TCRdb's copy carries only in-frame clones and drops some. Here the sample spans about 100,000 clones, around 60% being singletons.

This sequence originates from a human donor with alopecia areata. This chain joins TRBV6-1 and TRBJ1-5; 8 bases match TRBD1. This material consisted of CD8+ T cells sorted from blood, taken at approximately week 61, from a patient treated with tofacitinib. This CDR3 is CASRPQGQGRQPQHF. The CDR3 bases are TGTGCCAGCCGACCGCAAGGACAGGGCCGCCAGCCCCAGCATTTT.